The next 27 T cell receptor beta chains were all read from a single sample in a study of blood T cell repertoires in COVID-19. Using immunoSEQ multiplex PCR, the repertoire was profiled, and TCRdb retains in-frame clones only, with some absent. There are approximately 200,000 clones in the sample; roughly four fifths occur only once, and roughly 3% lies in the top ten. Sequenced sample: peripheral blood. The receptors come from a woman aged 25 to 45 who had recovered from COVID-19.

The rearrangement joins TRBV3-1 (or the pseudogene TRBV3-2) to TRBJ2-7; D is unresolved. V was trimmed by 4 bases and J by 3 bases, leaving 10 bases between them. The V gene's germline CDR1 is LGHDT and CDR2 YNNKEL (reference sequence). This CDR3 has 13 amino acids. The chain's CDR3 is CASSPNSGYEQYF. CDR3 DNA sequence: TGTGCCAGCAGCCCCAACTCCGGCTACGAGCAGTACTTC.

This chain joins TRBV11-2 and TRBJ2-3; a possible D gene is TRBD2 (5 bases). V shed 0 bases and J shed 6 bases, with 13 bases lying between them. Germline values: CDR1 SGHAT, CDR2 FQNNGV. CDR3 length equals 15 residues. The CDR3 DNA sequence: TGTGCCAGCAGCTTAGAGTGGGAGTCTGGCGATACGCAGTATTTT. This encodes CASSLEWESGDTQYF.

The chain has TRBV7-3 and TRBJ2-1, with D maybe TRBD2 (6 bases). This CDR3 has 14 amino acids. Germline CDR1 and CDR2: SGHTA and FQGTGA. Trimming left V 1 base short and J 5 bases short, with 9 bases between. The chain's CDR3 is CASSLSTGDNEQFF. The CDR3 region has the DNA TGTGCCAGCAGCTTAAGCACGGGGGACAATGAGCAGTTCTTC.

The rearrangement links TRBV5-1 to TRBJ2-3; a weak D match, TRBD1 (6 bases). There are 16 residues in the CDR3. The V end lost 1 base, the J end lost 0 bases, and 12 bases lay between the germline ends. Germline values: CDR1 SGHRS, CDR2 YFSETQ. CDR3 nucleotides: TGCGCCAGCAGCTTGACCGGGACATCTAGCACAGATACGCAGTATTTT. As protein: CASSLTGTSSTDTQYF.

This rearrangement joins TRBV4-1 to TRBJ2-1, with 10 positions matching TRBD2. Germline V gives CDR1 MGHRA, CDR2 YSYEKL. The ends lost 3 bases at V and 13 bases at J; junction bases unmatched: 3. CDR3 length equals 12 residues. CDR3 nucleotide sequence: TGCGCCAGCAGCCATACTAGCGGGGCACAGTTCTTC. Protein: CASSHTSGAQFF.

The V and J genes are TRBV2 and TRBJ1-3; 9 positions match TRBD1. There are 15 residues in the CDR3. V gave up 5 bases and J gave up 4 bases; unmatched junction bases: 6. Per germline, CDR1 SNHLY and CDR2 FYNNEI. CDR3 protein: CASSQTGGSGNTIYF. The CDR3 coding sequence is TGTGCCAGCAGTCAAACAGGGGGCTCAGGAAACACCATATATTTT.

V usage is TRBV19 and J usage is TRBJ1-1; D may be TRBD1 (6 bases). The CDR3 has 14 amino acids. The V end lost 7 bases, the J end lost 11 bases, and 23 bases lay between the germline ends. The germline V gene has CDR1 LNHDA and CDR2 SQIVND (reference sequence). The CDR3 loop reads CASTPRPDTGSAFF. As DNA, the CDR3 is TGTGCCAGTACCCCGCGACCAGACACAGGGTCGGCTTTCTTT.

This clone was observed a single time. The V and J genes are TRBV5-6 and TRBJ2-1, with a possible D match to TRBD2 (5 bases). Germline-derived CDR1 and CDR2 are SGHDT and YYEEEE. This CDR3 has 12 residues. Trimming removed 4 bases from V and 6 bases from J, with 8 bases in between. The CDR3: CASSGEGNEQFF. CDR3 nucleotide sequence: TGTGCCAGCAGCGGAGAGGGCAATGAGCAGTTCTTC.

This sequence joins TRBV15 and TRBJ2-1, with 7 bases lining up with TRBD1. The V gene's germline CDR1 is LNHNV and CDR2 YYDKDF (reference sequence). V lost 2 bases and J lost 4; bases outside the gene matches: 5. The CDR3 extends over 15 amino acids. Here the CDR3 DNA reads TGTGCCACCAGCAGAAGACAGGGTTTGTACAATGAGCAGTTCTTC. The encoded protein is CATSRRQGLYNEQFF.

V and J are TRBV6-5 and TRBJ2-3; a possible D gene is TRBD2 (5 bases). Trimming left V 0 bases short and J 1 base short, with 8 bases between. The CDR3 extends over 15 amino acids. Germline CDR1 reads MNHEY; CDR2 reads SVGAGI. The CDR3 is CASSYSGSGTDTQYF. For the CDR3, the DNA is TGTGCCAGCAGTTACTCGGGTAGCGGCACAGATACGCAGTATTTT.

The J gene is TRBJ1-4, the V gene TRBV28; a possible D gene is TRBD1 (5 bases). Trimming cost V 2 bases and J 13 bases, with 20 bases left between them. The CDR3 covers 15 residues. CDR1 MDHEN and CDR2 SYDVKM come from the germline V gene. The CDR3 spells CASSLGTDSPVGLFF. The CDR3 nucleotides are TGTGCCAGCAGTTTAGGGACTGATTCCCCGGTGGGACTGTTTTTT.

The table lists this clone with many counts. This chain uses TRBV9 with TRBJ1-3; D gene uncertain. CDR3 length: 13 amino acids. The germline V gene encodes CDR1 SGDLS and CDR2 YYNGEE. V lost 0 bases to trimming and J lost 7 bases, with 8 bases between them. The CDR3 region is CASSVAGENTIYF. In DNA form, the CDR3 reads TGTGCCAGCAGCGTAGCCGGGGAGAACACCATATATTTT.

V is TRBV11-2 and J is TRBJ2-1; tentatively, D is TRBD2 (6 bases). The germline V gene has CDR1 SGHAT and CDR2 FQNNGV. This CDR3 contains 16 residues. Trimming shortened V by 2 bases and J by 1 base, and 12 bases separated the two germline ends. The CDR3 DNA follows: TGTGCCAGCAGCTTATCAGGTGGGGGGTCCTACAATGAGCAGTTCTTC. It specifies CASSLSGGGSYNEQFF.

The gene calls are TRBV9 and TRBJ2-7; 8 nucleotides match TRBD2. The CDR3 has 14 residues. The junction had 5 bases not matched to a gene; V was cut back by 4 bases and J by 2 bases. Germline V gene sequence: CDR1 SGDLS, CDR2 YYNGEE. CDR3 DNA: TGTGCCAGCAGCCCGGGGGGGGCGCCCTACGAGCAGTACTTC. Protein: CASSPGGAPYEQYF.

This clone was recorded a few times. The chain joins TRBV19 to TRBJ1-5; 7 bases are a match to TRBD1. The CDR3 is 14 amino acids. The V gene's germline CDR1 is LNHDA and CDR2 SQIVND (reference sequence). V gave up 7 bases and J gave up 6 bases; unmatched junction bases: 9. For the CDR3, the DNA is TGTGCCAGTAAAGGTCCGACAGGGACTCAGCCCCAGCATTTT. This translates into CASKGPTGTQPQHF. The entire variable domain, with the rest obtained from reference TRBV19 and TRBJ1-5, is as follows: DGGITQSPKYLFRKEGQNVTLSCEQNLNHDAMYWYRQDPGQGLRLIYYSQIVNDFQKGDIAEGYSVSREKKESFPLTVTSAQKNPTAFYLCASKGPTGTQPQHFGDGTRLSIL.

This clone was counted a few times. The chain is built from TRBV5-1 and TRBJ1-4, with 9 bases lining up with TRBD1. In germline, CDR1 is SGHRS, CDR2 YFSETQ. CDR3 length equals 15 residues. The J segment lost 5 bases and the V segment lost 4 bases, leaving 6 bases of the junction unmatched. The CDR3 DNA sequence: TGCGCCAGCAGCGCATCGGGACAGGGAAATGAAAAACTGTTTTTT. This translates into CASSASGQGNEKLFF.

The chain uses TRBV30 and TRBJ1-4; 8 bases map to TRBD1. V shed 2 bases, J shed 8 bases, and the junction held 7 bases outside the gene matches. CDR3 length: 14 residues. The germline V gene has CDR1 GTSNPN and CDR2 SVGIG (reference sequence). CDR3 protein: CAWSHLGQGEKLFF. CDR3 DNA: TGTGCCTGGAGTCATCTCGGACAGGGAGAAAAACTGTTTTTT.

The chain joins TRBV7-9 to TRBJ1-1; the D gene is possibly TRBD1 (5 bases). Germline V gives CDR1 SEHNR, CDR2 FQNEAQ (reference sequence). The CDR3 sequence is 14 residues long. V gave up 4 bases and J gave up 10 bases, with 19 bases separating them. The CDR3 DNA reads as TGTGCCAGCAGCTCCTCTGGTCCCGGGAGGGGAGCTTTCTTT. This sequence encodes CASSSSGPGRGAFF. The full variable domain, its missing parts supplied by reference TRBV7-9 and TRBJ1-1, is DTGVSQNPRHKITKRGQNVTFRCDPISEHNRLYWYRQTLGQGPEFLTYFQNEAQLEKSRLLSDRFSAERPKGSFSTLEIQRTEQGDSAMYLCASSSSGPGRGAFFGQGTRLTVV.

This clone was picked up a small number of times. This rearrangement joins TRBV5-1 to TRBJ2-2; D is perhaps TRBD2 (6 bases). This CDR3 has 14 amino acids. Germline CDR1 SGHRS, CDR2 YFSETQ. The ends were cut back, 4 bases at V and 6 bases at J, with 13 bases in the middle. The CDR3 loop reads CASSQEGRAGELFF. CDR3 nucleotides: TGCGCCAGCAGCCAGGAGGGGCGAGCCGGGGAGCTGTTTTTT.

J is TRBJ2-3 and V is TRBV19; the match to TRBD1 covers 7 bases. There are 13 residues in the CDR3. V lost 7 bases and J lost 6; bases outside the gene matches: 7. Germline V gene sequence: CDR1 LNHDA, CDR2 SQIVND (reference sequence). The CDR3 sequence: CASNRGMKDTQYF. In DNA form, the CDR3 reads TGTGCCAGTAACAGGGGCATGAAGGATACGCAGTATTTT.

The chain links TRBV5-1 to TRBJ2-1; 7 bases map to TRBD2. The CDR3 is 15 residues long. Germline V CDR1 and CDR2: SGHRS, YFSETQ. The V gene end was trimmed by 3 bases and the J gene end by 5 bases; junction bases not matched to a gene: 8. In DNA form, the CDR3 reads TGCGCCAGCAGCTGGCGGAACGGGGGGAACAATGAGCAGTTCTTC. It translates to CASSWRNGGNNEQFF.

This clone was found once. The V gene is TRBV7-6, the J gene TRBJ1-5, with D tentatively TRBD1 (5 bases). The CDR3 is 14 amino acids. Per the germline V gene, CDR1 is SGHVS and CDR2 is FNYEAQ. Between the trimmed V and J ends, which lost 2 bases and 3 bases, there was a span of 8 bases. CDR3 nucleotide sequence: TGTGCCAGCAGCTTAAGGGGTTACAATCAGCCCCAGCATTTT. As protein: CASSLRGYNQPQHF.

The chain employs TRBV12-3 or TRBV12-4 and TRBJ2-7, with TRBD2 as a possible D gene (5 bases). V lost 6 bases and J 0 bases, leaving 9 bases between the germline ends. This CDR3 is 13 amino acids long. CDR3 loop: CASRTTNSYEQYF. The CDR3 bases are TGTGCCAGCAGAACGACTAACTCCTACGAGCAGTACTTC.

The chain uses TRBV5-1 and TRBJ1-3; 7 nucleotides match TRBD1. The junction had 4 bases not matched to a gene; V was cut back by 2 bases and J by 2 bases. Germline CDR1 reads SGHRS; CDR2 reads YFSETQ. This CDR3 is built from 15 residues. The CDR3, as DNA: TGCGCCAGCAGCTTAACAGGGGCGACTGGAAACACCATATATTTT. Protein: CASSLTGATGNTIYF.

The chain has TRBV28 and TRBJ2-1; tentative D call: TRBD2 (6 bases). V lost 8 bases and J 3 bases, leaving 20 bases between the germline ends. The CDR3 totals 16 residues. CDR1 and CDR2 from the germline V gene are MDHEN and SYDVKM. The CDR3 region has the DNA TGTGCCAGCCGTAACCGGGACTCAGGCTTCTACAATGAGCAGTTCTTC. Its protein is CASRNRDSGFYNEQFF.

The chain links TRBV6-5 to TRBJ2-6, with D uncertain. V lost 7 bases, J lost 0 bases, and 4 bases lay in between. CDR1 and CDR2 from the germline V gene are MNHEY and SVGAGI. This CDR3 has 13 residues. The CDR3 loop is CASTISGANVLTF. The CDR3 DNA is TGTGCCAGCACAATCTCTGGGGCCAACGTCCTGACTTTC.

V is TRBV5-1 and J is TRBJ2-5; 9 bases align to TRBD1. V was clipped by 6 bases and J by 2 bases; unmatched bases: 5. Germline CDR1 SGHRS, CDR2 YFSETQ. The CDR3 has 14 amino acids. The CDR3 DNA is TGCGCCAGCACCCTGACAGGGGGGCAAGAGACCCAGTACTTC. This translates into CASTLTGGQETQYF.